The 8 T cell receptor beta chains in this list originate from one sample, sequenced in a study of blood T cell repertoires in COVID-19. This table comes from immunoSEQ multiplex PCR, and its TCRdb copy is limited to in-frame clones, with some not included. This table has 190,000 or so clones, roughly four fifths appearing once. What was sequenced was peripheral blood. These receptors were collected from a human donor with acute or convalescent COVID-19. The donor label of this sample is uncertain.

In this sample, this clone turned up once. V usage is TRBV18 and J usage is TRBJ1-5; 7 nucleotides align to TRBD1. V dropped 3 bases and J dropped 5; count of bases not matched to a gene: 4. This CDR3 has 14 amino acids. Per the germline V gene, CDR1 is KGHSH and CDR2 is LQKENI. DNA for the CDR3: TGTGCCAGCTCACCGACACAGGGGTATCAGCCCCAGCATTTT. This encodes CASSPTQGYQPQHF. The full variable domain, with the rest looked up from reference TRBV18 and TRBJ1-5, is NAGVMQNPRHLVRRRGQEARLRCSPMKGHSHVYWYRQLPEEGLKFMVYLQKENIIDESGMPKERFSAEFPKEGPSILRIQQVVRGDSAAYFCASSPTQGYQPQHFGDGTRLSIL.

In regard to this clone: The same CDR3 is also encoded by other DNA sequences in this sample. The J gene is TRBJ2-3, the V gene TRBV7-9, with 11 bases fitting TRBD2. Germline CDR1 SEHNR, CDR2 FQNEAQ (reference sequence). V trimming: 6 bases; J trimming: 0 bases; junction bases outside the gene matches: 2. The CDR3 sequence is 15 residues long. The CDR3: CASSRTSGSTDTQYF. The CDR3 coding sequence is TGTGCCAGCAGTCGGACTAGCGGGAGCACAGATACGCAGTATTTT.

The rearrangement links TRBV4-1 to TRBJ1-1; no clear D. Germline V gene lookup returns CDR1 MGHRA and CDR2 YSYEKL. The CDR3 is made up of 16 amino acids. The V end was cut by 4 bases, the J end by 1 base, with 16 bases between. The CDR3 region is CASSRIVGLGNTEAFF. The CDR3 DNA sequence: TGCGCCAGCAGCCGTATAGTCGGGTTGGGGAACACTGAAGCTTTCTTT.

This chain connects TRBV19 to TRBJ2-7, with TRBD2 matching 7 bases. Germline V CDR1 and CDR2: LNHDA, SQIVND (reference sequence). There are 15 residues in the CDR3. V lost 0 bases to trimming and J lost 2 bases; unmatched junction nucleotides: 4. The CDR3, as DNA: TGTGCCAGTAGTATAGATAGGGAGGGCCCCTACGAGCAGTACTTC. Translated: CASSIDREGPYEQYF.

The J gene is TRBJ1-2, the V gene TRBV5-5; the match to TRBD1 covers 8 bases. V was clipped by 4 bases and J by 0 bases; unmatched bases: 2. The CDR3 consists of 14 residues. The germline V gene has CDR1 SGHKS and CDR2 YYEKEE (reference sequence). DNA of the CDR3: TGTGCCAGCAGCGGGGACAGGACTAACTATGGCTACACCTTC. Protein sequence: CASSGDRTNYGYTF.

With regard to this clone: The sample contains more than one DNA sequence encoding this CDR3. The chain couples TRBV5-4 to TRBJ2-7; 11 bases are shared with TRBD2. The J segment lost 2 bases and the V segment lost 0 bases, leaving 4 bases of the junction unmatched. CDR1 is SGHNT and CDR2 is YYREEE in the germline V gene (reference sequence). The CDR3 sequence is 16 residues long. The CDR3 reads CASSLDLAGGAYEQYF. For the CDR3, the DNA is TGTGCCAGCAGCTTGGATCTAGCGGGAGGTGCCTACGAGCAGTACTTC.

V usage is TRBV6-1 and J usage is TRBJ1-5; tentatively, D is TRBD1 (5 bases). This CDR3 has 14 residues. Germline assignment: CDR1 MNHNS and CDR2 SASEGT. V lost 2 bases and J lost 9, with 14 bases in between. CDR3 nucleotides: TGTGCCAGCAGTGAACATAGGGGTGATCGGCCCCAGCATTTT. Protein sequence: CASSEHRGDRPQHF.

The DNA for the CDR3 is TGTGCCAGCAGTTTTCTTACAGGGGATCAGCCCCAGCATTTT. This translates into CASSFLTGDQPQHF. V usage is TRBV2 and J usage is TRBJ1-5; TRBD1 aligns across 7 bases. The germline gives CDR1 SNHLY, CDR2 FYNNEI. This CDR3 is 14 amino acids long. The J segment lost 5 bases and the V segment lost 5 bases, leaving 6 bases of the junction unmatched.